One and the same sample provided the 10 T cell receptor beta chains below, sequenced in a study of graft-versus-host responses after intestinal transplantation. This table comes from immunoSEQ multiplex PCR, and its TCRdb copy is limited to in-frame clones, with some not included. Found here are 40,000 or so clones, 80% to 95% of them singletons; the top ten hold about 3.6%. The sequences come from PBMCs, collected around 720 days after intestinal transplantation. The receptors here all came from a human patient who received an intestinal transplant, so some T cells may come from the graft donor.

About this clone: At the DNA level, this CDR3 is encoded by other sequences in the same sample as well. V and J are TRBV5-1 and TRBJ1-4; 7 nucleotides match TRBD1. V lost 0 bases and J lost 5; bases outside the gene matches: 1. Germline values: CDR1 SGHRS, CDR2 YFSETQ. This CDR3 contains 14 residues. CDR3 sequence reads: CASSLAGGNEKLFF. CDR3 DNA: TGCGCCAGCAGCTTGGCAGGGGGAAATGAAAAACTGTTTTTT.

The chain joins TRBV29-1 to TRBJ2-4; no clear D. Germline loops: CDR1 SQVTM, CDR2 ANQGSEA. V shed 4 bases and J shed 0 bases, with 7 bases lying between them. This CDR3 has 13 residues. CDR3 nucleotide sequence: TGCAGCGTTGCAGTTCTAGCCAAAAACATTCAGTACTTC. Translation gives CSVAVLAKNIQYF.

The chain carries TRBV14 and TRBJ2-7, with D perhaps matching TRBD2 (5 bases). The CDR3 consists of 16 residues. V was clipped by 3 bases and J by 3 bases, with 18 bases between them. CDR1 and CDR2 (germline): SGHDN, FVKESK. The CDR3 loop is CASSHSASGWGYEQYF. DNA for the CDR3: TGTGCCAGCAGCCACTCCGCATCGGGGTGGGGCTACGAGCAGTACTTC. Based on the CDR3 plus reference TRBV14 and TRBJ2-7, the full variable domain is EAGVTQFPSHSVIEKGQTVTLRCDPISGHDNLYWYRRVMGKEIKFLLHFVKESKQDESGMPNNRFLAERTGGTYSTLKVQPAELEDSGVYFCASSHSASGWGYEQYFGPGTRLTVT.

This CDR3 reads CASSSGVKDTQYF. CDR3 bases: TGTGCCAGCAGCTCAGGGGTGAAAGATACGCAGTATTTT. The chain links TRBV9 to TRBJ2-3, with a possible D match to TRBD1 (6 bases). V was trimmed by 4 bases and J by 5 bases, leaving 11 bases between them. The CDR3 totals 13 residues. Germline CDR1 and CDR2: SGDLS and YYNGEE.

J is TRBJ2-3 and V is TRBV4-2; 8 nucleotides line up with TRBD2. CDR3 length equals 16 residues. Germline V gene sequence: CDR1 LGHNA, CDR2 YNFKEQ. The V segment lost 3 bases and the J segment 2 bases; nucleotides outside the gene matches: 7. The CDR3 loop is CASSHEVAGHTDTQYF. The CDR3 DNA reads TGTGCCAGCAGCCATGAGGTAGCGGGACACACAGATACGCAGTATTTT.

J is TRBJ2-7 and V is TRBV29-1, with a tentative D call TRBD1 (6 bases). The V end lost 6 bases, the J end lost 5 bases, and 11 bases lay between the germline ends. In germline, CDR1 is SQVTM, CDR2 ANQGSEA. The CDR3 contains 11 residues. In nucleotides, the CDR3 is TGCAGCGTAGATACAGGGAACGAGCAGTACTTC. It yields the protein CSVDTGNEQYF.

The J gene is TRBJ1-3, the V gene TRBV19; D remains ambiguous. V lost 3 bases to trimming and J lost 3 bases, with 6 bases between them. This CDR3 is built from 13 residues. Germline V gene lookup returns CDR1 LNHDA and CDR2 SQIVND (reference sequence). CDR3 coding DNA: TGTGCCAGTAGTATTCGACTTGGAAACACCATATATTTT. Protein product: CASSIRLGNTIYF.

This sequence joins TRBV7-2 and TRBJ2-5; D is ambiguous. V was clipped by 1 base and J by 2 bases, with 11 bases between them. This CDR3 comprises 15 residues. Germline V lookup: CDR1 SGHTA, CDR2 FQGNSA. The CDR3 spells CASSLGPFGQETQYF. The CDR3 DNA is TGTGCCAGCAGCTTAGGGCCTTTCGGTCAAGAGACCCAGTACTTC. The full variable domain, rest sourced from reference TRBV7-2 and TRBJ2-5, is GAGVSQSPSNKVTEKGKDVELRCDPISGHTALYWYRQSLGQGLEFLIYFQGNSAPDKSGLPSDRFSAERTGGSVSTLTIQRTQQEDSAVYLCASSLGPFGQETQYFGPGTRLLVL.

This chain joins TRBV19 and TRBJ2-7, with no clear D. The CDR3 totals 14 residues. From germline, CDR1 is LNHDA and CDR2 SQIVND (reference sequence). Deletions cut 5 bases from V and 0 bases from J, with 11 bases between. CDR3 region: CASSATHYSYEQYF. The CDR3 DNA follows: TGTGCCAGTAGTGCCACGCATTACTCCTACGAGCAGTACTTC.

This rearrangement joins TRBV6-1 to TRBJ2-4; TRBD1 matches 7 bases. From germline, CDR1 is MNHNS and CDR2 SASEGT. The length of the CDR3 is 12 residues. V shed 10 bases and J 8 bases; nucleotides not matched to a gene: 8. CDR3 sequence: CATQGGLDIQYF. The CDR3 region has the DNA TGTGCCACCCAAGGGGGCTTGGACATTCAGTACTTC.